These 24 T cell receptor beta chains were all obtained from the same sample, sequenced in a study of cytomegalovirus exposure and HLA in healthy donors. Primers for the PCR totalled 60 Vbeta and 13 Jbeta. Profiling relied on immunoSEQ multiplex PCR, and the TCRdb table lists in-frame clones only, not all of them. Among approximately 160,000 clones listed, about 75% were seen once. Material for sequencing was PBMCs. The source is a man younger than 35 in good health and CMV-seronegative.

CDR3 protein: CASIQRQAGGLQFF. The CDR3, as DNA: TGTGCCAGCATTCAACGTCAGGCGGGAGGGTTGCAGTTCTTC. The V call is TRBV2, the J call TRBJ2-1, with 9 nucleotides matching TRBD2. Germline CDR1 reads SNHLY; CDR2 reads FYNNEI. Trimming cost V 7 bases and J 12 bases; bases outside gene matches: 13. The CDR3 is 14 amino acids.

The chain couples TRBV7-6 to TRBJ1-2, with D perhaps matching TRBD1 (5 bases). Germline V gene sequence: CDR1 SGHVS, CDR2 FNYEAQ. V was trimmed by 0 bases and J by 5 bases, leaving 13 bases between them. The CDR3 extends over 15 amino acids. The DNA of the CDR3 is TGTGCCAGCAGCTTAGCCCCAACCGGGGGGTATGGCTACACCTTC. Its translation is CASSLAPTGGYGYTF.

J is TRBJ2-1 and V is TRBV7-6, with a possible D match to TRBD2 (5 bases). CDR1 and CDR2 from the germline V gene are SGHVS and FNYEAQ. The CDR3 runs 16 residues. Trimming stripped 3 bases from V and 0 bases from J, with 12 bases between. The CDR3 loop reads CASSFEPGSSYNEQFF. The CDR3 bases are TGTGCCAGCAGCTTTGAGCCGGGGAGCTCCTACAATGAGCAGTTCTTC.

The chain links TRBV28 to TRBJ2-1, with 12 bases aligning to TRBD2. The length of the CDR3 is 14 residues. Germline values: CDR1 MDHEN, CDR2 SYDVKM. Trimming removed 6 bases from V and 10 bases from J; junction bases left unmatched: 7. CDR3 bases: TGTGCCAGCAGCCGACTAGCGGGGGACCGGGAGCAGTTCTTC. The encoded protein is CASSRLAGDREQFF.

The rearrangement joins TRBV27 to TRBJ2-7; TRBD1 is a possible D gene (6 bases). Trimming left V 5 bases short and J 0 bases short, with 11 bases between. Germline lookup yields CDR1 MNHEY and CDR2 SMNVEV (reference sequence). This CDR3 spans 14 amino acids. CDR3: CASSPKGGSYEQYF. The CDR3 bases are TGTGCCAGCAGTCCTAAAGGGGGCTCCTACGAGCAGTACTTC.

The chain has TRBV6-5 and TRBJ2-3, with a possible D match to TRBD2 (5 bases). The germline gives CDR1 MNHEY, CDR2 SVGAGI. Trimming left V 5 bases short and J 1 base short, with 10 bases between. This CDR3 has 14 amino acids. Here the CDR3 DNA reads TGTGCCAGCAGTCGCGGACTGGGCACAGATACGCAGTATTTT. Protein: CASSRGLGTDTQYF.

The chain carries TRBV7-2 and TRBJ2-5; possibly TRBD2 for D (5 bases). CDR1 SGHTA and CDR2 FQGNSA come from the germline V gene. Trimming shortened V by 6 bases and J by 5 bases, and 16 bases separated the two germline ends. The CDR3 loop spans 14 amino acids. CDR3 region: CASRSRTARETQYF. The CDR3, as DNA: TGTGCCAGCAGATCTCGGACTGCAAGGGAGACCCAGTACTTC.

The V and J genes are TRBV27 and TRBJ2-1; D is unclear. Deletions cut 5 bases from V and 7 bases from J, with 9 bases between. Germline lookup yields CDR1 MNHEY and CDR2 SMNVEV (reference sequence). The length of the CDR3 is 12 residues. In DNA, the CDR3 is TGTGCCAGCAGTCCCTCCCCGAATGAGCAGTTCTTC. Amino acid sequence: CASSPSPNEQFF.

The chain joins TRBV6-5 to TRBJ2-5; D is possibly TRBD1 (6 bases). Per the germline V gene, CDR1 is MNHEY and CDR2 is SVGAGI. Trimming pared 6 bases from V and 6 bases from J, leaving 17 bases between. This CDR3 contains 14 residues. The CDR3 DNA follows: TGTGCCAGCAGCTCGGGGCCCAGGGGTAAGACCCAGTACTTC. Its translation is CASSSGPRGKTQYF.

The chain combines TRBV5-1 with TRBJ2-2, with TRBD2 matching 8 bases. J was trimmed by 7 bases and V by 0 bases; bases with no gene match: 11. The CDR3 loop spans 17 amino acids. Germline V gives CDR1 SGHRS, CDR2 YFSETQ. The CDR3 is CASSLVILTGGIGELFF. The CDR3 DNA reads TGCGCCAGCAGCTTGGTTATCTTGACGGGAGGGATCGGGGAGCTGTTTTTT. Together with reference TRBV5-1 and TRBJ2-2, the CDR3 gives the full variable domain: KAGVTQTPRYLIKTRGQQVTLSCSPISGHRSVSWYQQTPGQGLQFLFEYFSETQRNKGNFPGRFSGRQFSNSRSEMNVSTLELGDSALYLCASSLVILTGGIGELFFGEGSRLTVL.

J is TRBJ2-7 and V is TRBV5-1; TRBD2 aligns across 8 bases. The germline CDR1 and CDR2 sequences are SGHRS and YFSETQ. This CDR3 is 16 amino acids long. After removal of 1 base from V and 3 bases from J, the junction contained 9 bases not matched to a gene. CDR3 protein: CASSLRASGQYYEQYF. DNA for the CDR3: TGCGCCAGCAGCTTGAGAGCTAGCGGGCAGTACTACGAGCAGTACTTC.

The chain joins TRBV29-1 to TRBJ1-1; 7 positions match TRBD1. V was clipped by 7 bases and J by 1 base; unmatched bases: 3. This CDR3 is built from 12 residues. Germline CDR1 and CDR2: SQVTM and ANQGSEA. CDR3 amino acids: CSARTGNTEAFF. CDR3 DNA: TGCAGCGCCAGGACAGGGAACACTGAAGCTTTCTTT.

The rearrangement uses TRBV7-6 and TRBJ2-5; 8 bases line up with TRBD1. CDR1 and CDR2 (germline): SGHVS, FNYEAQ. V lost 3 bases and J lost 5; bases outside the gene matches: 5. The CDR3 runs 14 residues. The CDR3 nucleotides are TGTGCCAGCAGCTTCCAGGGGGCTAGGGAGACCCAGTACTTC. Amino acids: CASSFQGARETQYF. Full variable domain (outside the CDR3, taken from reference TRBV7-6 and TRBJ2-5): GAGVSQSPRYKVTKRGQDVALRCDPISGHVSLYWYRQALGQGPEFLTYFNYEAQQDKSGLPNDRFSAERPEGSISTLTIQRTEQRDSAMYRCASSFQGARETQYFGPGTRLLVL.

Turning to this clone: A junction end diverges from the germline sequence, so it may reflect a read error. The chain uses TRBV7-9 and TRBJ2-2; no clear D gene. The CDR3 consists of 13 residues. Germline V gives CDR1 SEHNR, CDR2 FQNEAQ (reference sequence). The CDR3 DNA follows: TGTTCCAGCAGCCCTAAATTCGCCGGGGAGCTGTTTTTT. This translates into CSSSPKFAGELFF.

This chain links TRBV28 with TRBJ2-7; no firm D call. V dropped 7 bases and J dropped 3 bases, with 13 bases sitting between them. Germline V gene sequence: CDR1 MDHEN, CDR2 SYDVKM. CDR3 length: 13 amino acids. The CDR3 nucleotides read TGTGCCAGCAACCGTGGGCAGCTCTACGAGCAGTACTTC. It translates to CASNRGQLYEQYF.

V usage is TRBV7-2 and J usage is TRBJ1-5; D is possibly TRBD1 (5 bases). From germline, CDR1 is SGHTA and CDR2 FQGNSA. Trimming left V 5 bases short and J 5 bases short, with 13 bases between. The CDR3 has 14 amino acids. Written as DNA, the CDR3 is TGTGCCAGCAGCCAAAACCCGGGGGATCAGCCCCAGCATTTT. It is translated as CASSQNPGDQPQHF. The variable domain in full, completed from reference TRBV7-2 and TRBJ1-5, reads GAGVSQSPSNKVTEKGKDVELRCDPISGHTALYWYRQSLGQGLEFLIYFQGNSAPDKSGLPSDRFSAERTGGSVSTLTIQRTQQEDSAVYLCASSQNPGDQPQHFGDGTRLSIL.

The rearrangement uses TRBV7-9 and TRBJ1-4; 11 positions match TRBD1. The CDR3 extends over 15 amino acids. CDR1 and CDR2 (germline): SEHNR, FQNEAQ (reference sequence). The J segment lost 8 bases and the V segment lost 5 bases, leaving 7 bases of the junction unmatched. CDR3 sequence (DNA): TGTGCCAGCAGCCCCCGGACAGGGGGCCCAGAAAAACTGTTTTTT. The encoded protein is CASSPRTGGPEKLFF.

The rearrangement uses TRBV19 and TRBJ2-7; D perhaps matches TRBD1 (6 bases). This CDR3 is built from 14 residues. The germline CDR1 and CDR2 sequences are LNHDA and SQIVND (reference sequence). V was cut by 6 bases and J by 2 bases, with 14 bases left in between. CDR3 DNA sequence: TGTGCCAGTAGCCCAGTCCCAGGGGCCTACGAGCAGTACTTC. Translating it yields CASSPVPGAYEQYF.

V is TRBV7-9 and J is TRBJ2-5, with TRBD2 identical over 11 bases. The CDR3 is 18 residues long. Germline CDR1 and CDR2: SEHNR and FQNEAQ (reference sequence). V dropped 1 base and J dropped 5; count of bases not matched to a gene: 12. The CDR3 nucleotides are TGTGCCAGCAGCTTAGGAACTAGCGGGAGCGCGGCGGTGGAGACCCAGTACTTC. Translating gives CASSLGTSGSAAVETQYF.

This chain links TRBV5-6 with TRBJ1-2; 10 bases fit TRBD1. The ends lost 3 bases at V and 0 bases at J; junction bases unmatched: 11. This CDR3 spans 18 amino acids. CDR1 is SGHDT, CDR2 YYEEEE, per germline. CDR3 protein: CASSSPVGTGEANYGYTF. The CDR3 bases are TGTGCCAGCAGCTCCCCGGTTGGGACAGGGGAGGCTAACTATGGCTACACCTTC.

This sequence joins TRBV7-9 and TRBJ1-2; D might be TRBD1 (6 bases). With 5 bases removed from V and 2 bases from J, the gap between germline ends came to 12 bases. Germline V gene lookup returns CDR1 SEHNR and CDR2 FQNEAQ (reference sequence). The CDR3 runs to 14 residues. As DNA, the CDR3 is TGTGCCAGCAGCATTACAGGGACCAACTATGGCTACACCTTC. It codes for CASSITGTNYGYTF.

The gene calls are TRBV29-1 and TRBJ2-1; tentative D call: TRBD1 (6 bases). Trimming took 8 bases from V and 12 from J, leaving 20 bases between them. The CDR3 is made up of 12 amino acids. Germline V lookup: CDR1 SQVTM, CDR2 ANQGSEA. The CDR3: CSLELGAGGQFF. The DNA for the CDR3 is TGCAGCCTCGAATTGGGGGCCGGTGGGCAGTTCTTC.

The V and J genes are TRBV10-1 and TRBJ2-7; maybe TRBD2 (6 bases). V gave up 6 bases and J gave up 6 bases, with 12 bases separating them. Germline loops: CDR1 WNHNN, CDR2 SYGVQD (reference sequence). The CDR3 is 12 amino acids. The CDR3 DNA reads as TGCGCCAGCAGCGTGGGGGGTGCCGAGCAGTACTTC. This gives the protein CASSVGGAEQYF.

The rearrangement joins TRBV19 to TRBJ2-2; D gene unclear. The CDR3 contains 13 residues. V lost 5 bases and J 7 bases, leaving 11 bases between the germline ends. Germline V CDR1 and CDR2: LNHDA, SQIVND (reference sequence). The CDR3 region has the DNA TGTGCCAGTAGTCCCTCCCCTATCGGGGAGCTGTTTTTT. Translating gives CASSPSPIGELFF. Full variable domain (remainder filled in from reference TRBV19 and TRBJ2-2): DGGITQSPKYLFRKEGQNVTLSCEQNLNHDAMYWYRQDPGQGLRLIYYSQIVNDFQKGDIAEGYSVSREKKESFPLTVTSAQKNPTAFYLCASSPSPIGELFFGEGSRLTVL.